The T cell receptor beta chain under discussion was sequenced for a study of radiotherapy plus CTLA-4 blockade in lung cancer. Study summary: Objective responses were observed in approximately 20% of patients, and disease control was achieved by roughly 30%.

It was focal radiation plus CTLA-4 blockade with ipilimumab that patients with chemo-refractory metastatic non-small-cell lung cancer received. Study outcomes and limitations: Clones derived from tumor TCRs expanded in blood after radiotherapy plus ipilimumab.

Turning to this clone: Antigen: not known.

V lost 6 bases, J lost 5 bases, and 10 bases stayed unmatched. This CDR3 spans 15 amino acids. Per germline, CDR1 MDHEN and CDR2 SYDVKM. The table came from immunoSEQ multiplex PCR; TCRdb's copy has only in-frame clones and leaves some out. Among roughly 98,000 clones listed, around 83% were seen once. This receptor was identified in a human donor with non-small cell lung cancer who had a partial response to radiotherapy plus ipilimumab. The V call is TRBV28, the J call TRBJ1-5, with 7 bases fitting TRBD1. Sequenced here: peripheral blood, sampled from a patient treated with radiotherapy plus ipilimumab. CDR3 DNA: TGTGCCAGCAGCCGACTTGACAGGGAGGATCAGCCCCAGCATTTT. It codes for CASSRLDREDQPQHF.